Listed below are T cell receptor beta chains from one sample, sequenced in a study of control samples from healthy donors and cancer patients. Repertoires were generated with immunoSEQ multiplex PCR, while TCRdb's copy carries only in-frame clones and drops some. In the table there are 100,000 to 150,000 clones, around 90% of which are singletons. Sequencing was carried out using blood. These TCRs come from a man aged 18 to 30 in good health. Both conserved end residues are part of each CDR3. D genes are given only for firm matches. Where a row states a size, it is once, few, many or the class of an expanded clone; other rows omit it.

clone_size	d_call	v_call	j_call	cdr3_aa	cdr3_nt
once	TRBD2	TRBV29-1	TRBJ2-3	CSAGRASGSDTQYF	TGCAGCGCTGGACGGGCTAGCGGGTCAGATACGCAGTATTTT
.	TRBD1	TRBV20-1	TRBJ2-7	CSASDRGDYEQYF	TGCAGTGCTAGTGACAGGGGGGACTACGAGCAGTACTTC
.	.	TRBV6-1	TRBJ2-7	CASSDGGNSYEQYF	TGTGCCAGCAGTGATGGGGGTAACTCCTACGAGCAGTACTTC
.	.	TRBV13	TRBJ2-2	CASSPGDTDGTGELFF	TGTGCCAGCAGCCCCGGGGACACGGACGGCACCGGGGAGCTGTTTTTT
.	TRBD1	TRBV19	TRBJ2-3	CASTELGQGPDTQYF	TGTGCCAGTACCGAACTGGGACAGGGGCCAGATACGCAGTATTTT
.	.	TRBV7-3	TRBJ1-1	CASSLTAETEAFF	TGTGCCAGCAGCTTAACAGCGGAGACTGAAGCTTTCTTT
few	TRBD2	TRBV5-1	TRBJ2-7	CASSLVPGGTKEQYF	TGCGCCAGCAGCTTGGTCCCGGGGGGGACTAAAGAGCAGTACTTC
.	TRBD2	TRBV5-6	TRBJ2-5	CASSPGGGTYEETQYF	TGTGCCAGCAGCCCCGGGGGGGGGACTTATGAGGAGACCCAGTACTTC
once	.	TRBV3-1/TRBV3-2	TRBJ2-1	CASSQDTYNEQFF	TGTGCCAGCAGCCAAGATACGTACAATGAGCAGTTCTTC
.	.	TRBV30	TRBJ1-6	CAWGRSVAVRNSPLHF	TGTGCCTGGGGCAGAAGCGTGGCGGTTCGGAATTCACCCCTCCACTTT
.	.	TRBV7-9	TRBJ1-4	CASRPWEGKKLFF	TGTGCCAGCAGACCATGGGAAGGGAAAAAACTGTTTTTT
.	.	TRBV6-5	TRBJ2-3	CASQSFGRDTQYF	TGTGCCAGCCAGTCTTTTGGTAGGGATACGCAGTATTTT
once	TRBD1	TRBV6-5	TRBJ1-6	CASSYSIQGGNSPLHF	TGTGCCAGCAGTTACTCCATACAGGGGGGGAATTCACCCCTCCACTTT
.	TRBD1	TRBV27	TRBJ1-2	CASRGQFSGYTF	TGTGCCAGCAGGGGACAGTTTAGTGGCTACACCTTC
.	.	TRBV4-2	TRBJ2-1	CASSQDRRNYNEQFF	TGTGCCAGCAGCCAAGACCGAAGGAATTACAATGAGCAGTTCTTC
.	.	TRBV3-1/TRBV3-2	TRBJ2-4	CASSQGPAKNIQYF	TGTGCCAGCAGCCAAGGACCAGCCAAAAACATTCAGTACTTC
.	.	TRBV18	TRBJ2-2	CASSLPNTGELFF	TGTGCCAGCTCACTACCTAACACCGGGGAGCTGTTTTTT
.	TRBD1	TRBV6-6	TRBJ1-1	CASSRDRGRGNTEAFF	TGTGCCAGCAGCAGAGACAGGGGGCGTGGGAACACTGAAGCTTTCTTT
.	TRBD2	TRBV11-2	TRBJ2-1	CASSFRSGGVPSSYNEQFF	TGTGCCAGCAGCTTTCGCAGCGGGGGGGTCCCGAGCTCCTACAATGAGCAGTTCTTC
.	.	TRBV7-9	TRBJ2-1	CASSLEEGSSYNEQFF	TGTGCCAGCAGCTTAGAGGAGGGGAGCTCCTACAATGAGCAGTTCTTC
.	TRBD1	TRBV11-2	TRBJ2-7	CASSLGSGTAYEQYF	TGTGCCAGCAGCTTAGGGTCCGGGACAGCCTACGAGCAGTACTTC
.	.	TRBV19	TRBJ1-5	CASSGGHGNQPQHF	TGTGCCAGTAGTGGAGGACACGGCAATCAGCCCCAGCATTTT
.	.	TRBV11-2	TRBJ2-7	CASSLLSSPMIHEQYF	TGTGCCAGCAGCTTATTATCCAGCCCAATGATCCACGAGCAGTACTTC
.	.	TRBV7-8	TRBJ1-6	CASSLSGSWERSSPLHF	TGTGCCAGCAGCTTATCGGGATCATGGGAGAGGAGTTCACCCCTCCACTTT
once	.	TRBV6-1	TRBJ1-6	CASSDLGSYNSPLHF	TGTGCCAGCAGTGATCTGGGGTCCTATAATTCACCCCTCCACTTT
.	.	TRBV21-1	TRBJ1-5	CATQRGDIDQPQHF	TGTGCCACCCAGAGAGGGGACATTGATCAGCCCCAGCATTTT
.	.	TRBV9	TRBJ2-1	CASSGGGAWSSYNEQFF	TGTGCCAGCAGCGGAGGTGGAGCCTGGAGCTCCTACAATGAGCAGTTCTTC
.	TRBD1	TRBV19	TRBJ2-1	CASSMGQGSYEQFF	TGTGCCAGTAGTATGGGACAGGGTAGTTATGAGCAGTTCTTC
.	.	TRBV30	TRBJ1-2	CAWSAGTANYGYTF	TGTGCCTGGAGTGCGGGCACAGCTAACTATGGCTACACCTTC
.	.	TRBV19	TRBJ2-5	CASSRGRQETQYF	TGTGCCAGTAGTCGGGGACGCCAAGAGACCCAGTACTTC
.	TRBD1	TRBV4-1	TRBJ1-1	CASRGQADTEAFF	TGCGCCAGCAGAGGACAGGCTGACACTGAAGCTTTCTTT
.	.	TRBV5-1	TRBJ2-7	CASSLGGSSYEQYF	TGCGCCAGCAGCTTGGGGGGCAGCTCCTACGAGCAGTACTTC
.	.	TRBV6-1	TRBJ1-2	CASSDRLAAKGYTF	TGTGCCAGCAGTGATAGGTTGGCCGCAAAAGGCTACACCTTC
.	.	TRBV6-5	TRBJ1-6	CASSYSRHPDSPLHF	TGTGCCAGCAGTTACTCGAGACATCCGGATTCACCCCTCCACTTT
.	.	TRBV19	TRBJ1-3	CASSASRVLGNTIYF	TGTGCCAGTAGTGCTAGCAGGGTGCTCGGAAACACCATATATTTT
medium-sized	.	TRBV2	TRBJ2-1	CASTTASYNEQFF	TGTGCCAGCACTACAGCCTCCTACAATGAGCAGTTCTTC
.	.	TRBV6-5	TRBJ1-1	CASSYYTGQMSEAFF	TGTGCCAGCAGTTACTATACAGGACAGATGTCTGAAGCTTTCTTT
.	.	TRBV7-3	TRBJ1-1	CASSLSFVPHRVGNTEAFF	TGTGCCAGCAGCTTAAGTTTCGTTCCACACAGGGTCGGGAACACTGAAGCTTTCTTT
.	.	TRBV7-9	TRBJ1-1	CASSLVGARPAFF	TGTGCCAGCAGCTTAGTCGGGGCACGACCAGCTTTCTTT
.	.	TRBV28	TRBJ1-1	CASSFGGLNTEAFF	TGTGCCAGCAGTTTTGGGGGACTGAACACTGAAGCTTTCTTT
.	.	TRBV19	TRBJ1-1	CASSILTRAEAFF	TGTGCCAGTAGTATCCTGACAAGAGCTGAAGCTTTCTTT
.	.	TRBV7-7	TRBJ2-5	CASSSNQAPQYF	TGTGCCAGCAGCTCCAACCAGGCGCCCCAGTACTTC
.	.	TRBV5-5	TRBJ1-1	CASSPLAAMNTEAFF	TGTGCCAGCAGCCCCTTGGCGGCAATGAACACTGAAGCTTTCTTT
.	.	TRBV20-1	TRBJ1-6	CSASLGQGNSPLHF	TGCAGTGCTAGTTTAGGGCAGGGTAACTCACCCCTCCACTTT
.	.	TRBV5-6	TRBJ2-2	CASSLALTGELFF	TGTGCCAGCAGCTTGGCGCTGACCGGGGAGCTGTTTTTT
once	TRBD1	TRBV19	TRBJ2-2	CASSIEGTANPNTGELFF	TGTGCCAGTAGTATAGAGGGGACAGCAAATCCGAACACCGGGGAGCTGTTTTTT
.	.	TRBV5-1	TRBJ2-3	CASSSTAGSTDTQYF	TGCGCCAGCAGCTCAACGGCAGGGAGCACAGATACGCAGTATTTT
.	TRBD1	TRBV7-6	TRBJ2-2	CASSLEGGVVTGELFF	TGTGCCAGCAGCTTAGAAGGGGGCGTAGTCACCGGGGAGCTGTTTTTT
.	.	TRBV6-5	TRBJ1-2	CASSYRGESLSGYTF	TGTGCCAGCAGTTACCGGGGGGAATCACTCTCTGGCTACACCTTC
once	.	TRBV2	TRBJ1-2	CASSESEDRPNYGYTF	TGTGCCAGCAGTGAATCCGAAGACAGACCTAACTATGGCTACACCTTC
.	.	TRBV27	TRBJ1-2	CASLDPRDGYTF	TGTGCCAGTTTAGACCCTCGCGATGGCTACACCTTC
.	TRBD1	TRBV5-1	TRBJ1-2	CASSLGQGANGYTF	TGCGCCAGCAGCTTGGGACAGGGGGCTAATGGCTACACCTTC
.	.	TRBV29-1	TRBJ2-5	CSVELLAQFGTQYF	TGCAGCGTTGAACTTCTGGCACAGTTCGGGACCCAGTACTTC
.	TRBD2	TRBV29-1	TRBJ2-2	CSVRGTSGWQRELFF	TGCAGCGTTAGGGGGACTAGCGGGTGGCAAAGGGAGCTGTTTTTT
.	.	TRBV11-3	TRBJ2-3	CASSLGSGPQYF	TGTGCCAGCAGCTTGGGCTCCGGCCCGCAGTATTTT
.	TRBD1	TRBV12-3/TRBV12-4	TRBJ1-1	CASSAQLGTGAFF	TGTGCCAGCAGTGCCCAACTTGGGACAGGAGCTTTCTTT
.	.	TRBV11-2	TRBJ1-2	CASSLDFYGYTF	TGTGCCAGCAGCTTGGACTTCTATGGCTACACCTTC
.	TRBD1	TRBV4-1	TRBJ1-4	CASSQAGTGKEKLFF	TGCGCCAGCAGCCAAGCGGGGACAGGCAAGGAAAAACTGTTTTTT